This TCR beta chain was captured by sequencing in a study of cytomegalovirus exposure and HLA in healthy donors (dated by TCRdb to about 2017). About the full investigation: An earlier analysis of approximately 550 of the donors reported 250 to 300 Gb of sequence data and 100 million to 130 million unique TCR beta sequences from about 180 million T cells. An early release that covered about 600 HLA-typed donors contained approximately 320 gigabases of sequencing data and about 93 million unique TCR sequences. Of the 398 genotyped donors, less than 85% were placed in the genetic ancestry cluster associated with self-reported Caucasian donors. The study aimed to test whether cataloging public T cell receptors could reveal signatures of past pathogen exposure. The study used immunosequencing to profile the T cell repertoires of under 700 subjects and linked those repertoires to cytomegalovirus serostatus. Along with the approximately 600-subject first cohort, a separate validation cohort of over a hundred different subjects was used. The study combined high-throughput TCR immunosequencing, statistical association of individual TCRs with disease status, and machine learning to predict cytomegalovirus infection status. In a later analysis, previously published TCR beta repertoires from about 670 donors were re-analyzed and high-resolution HLA genotyping was added so that TCR occurrence patterns could be studied. In the later analysis, no new phenotypic data were used to find candidate immune exposures; instead, reliance was placed on TCR beta sequences and their occurrence across donors. An earlier analysis of roughly 580 of the donors used high-throughput TCR beta sequencing to judge whether each TCR beta V gene segment behaved as functional or pseudogenic. Alongside the repertoire data, information on donor age, sex, ethnicity and CMV serostatus was compiled. Genome-wide SNP genotypes for about 65% of the 666 donors were used in a later genetic analysis, which treated that subset as a discovery cohort. All discovery cohort repertoires had been generated on a single sequencing platform. Class I and class II HLA loci were covered by the typing at four-digit resolution. Typing coverage differed by locus: A, B, C, DRB1 and DQB1 were typed in roughly 629-640 donors, DQA1 in roughly 510, DPA1 in 600 to 610, and DPB1 in 472. Roughly 5 DR-DQ haplotypes were handled as single units for association and clustering because linkage in the cohort was strong. Across 398 genotyped donors of the cohort, an average of roughly 250,000 unique TCR beta nucleotide sequences per donor were sequenced, and roughly a sixth of those sequences were non-productive.

The cohort comprised some 730 healthy bone marrow donors. All cohort members were sampled while nominally healthy, although unrecorded immune exposures were likely present. The donor tested CMV seropositive and was one of the 289 seropositive cohort members. A peripheral blood sample was collected from each donor, and TCR beta sequencing was performed on peripheral blood mononuclear cells. The Qiagen DNeasy Blood Extraction Kit was used to extract genomic DNA from the blood cell samples. The library was generated by the immunoSEQ multiplex PCR assay. The multiplex PCR relied on a mix of 60 forward primers for TCR Vbeta segments and 13 reverse primers for TCR Jbeta segments. The CDR3 region of rearranged TCR beta genes was amplified from genomic DNA with a multiplex PCR assay. The amplified TCR beta libraries were sequenced on the Illumina HiSeq System as 87-base-pair reads. The original methods were these. Across the 600 to 700 repertoires, a later analysis counted tens of millions of unique TCR beta chains, approximately 10 million of which were shared by at least two donors. Raw reads were error-corrected and collapsed into unique sequences by a nearest-neighbor algorithm in which closely related sequences were merged to remove PCR and sequencing errors. CDR3 sequences were aligned to IMGT reference sequences to assign V, D and J gene segments. For a sequence to be retained, at least a six-nucleotide match to both a V gene segment and a J gene segment was required. A rearrangement was called productive if the CDR3 had no stop codons and remained in frame with V and J, and every other rearrangement was called non-productive. CDR3 was defined according to IMGT convention as the region running from the second conserved V-encoded cysteine to the conserved J-encoded phenylalanine. The earlier analysis of 587 of the donors excluded sequences that lacked an unambiguous match to a single V gene segment. In an earlier analysis of roughly 500 of the donors, V segments were called functional above 56.7% productive rearrangements and were called segregating when the between-donor standard deviation exceeded 5%. A statistical classification framework was built for diagnosing cytomegalovirus status from the catalog of TCR beta chain sequences. In a later analysis, TCR nucleotide sequences were compared against IMGT/GENE-DB human TR gene sequences so that V and J genes could be assigned. In a later analysis, CDR3 sequences and most-parsimonious VDJ recombination scenarios were assigned using the TCRdist pipeline. A later analysis defined each TCR beta chain by its CDR3 amino acid sequence plus V-gene family, and excluded reads lacking a unique V-gene family. As a way to deal with suspected cross-contamination and a sequencing artifact, a later analysis dropped approximately 590 nucleotide sequences that were highly shared and had low generation probability. In a later analysis, a clonal expansion index was calculated for each public chain from normalized within-repertoire ranks of inferred template counts. In a later analysis, generation probabilities were computed using a VDJ recombination model fitted to out-of-frame rearrangements, and the results were checked against IGoR. A later analysis scored TCR-TCR, TCR-HLA and TCR-CMV co-occurrence with hypergeometric tests, applying a repertoire-size bias correction to TCR pairs. A later analysis estimated false discovery rates by permuting HLA or CMV assignments 20 times. A later analysis grouped co-occurring TCRs with DBSCAN, adding TCRdist sequence similarity when clustering within HLA-allele-positive subsets. Repertoires with fewer than 30,000 or more than 120,000 public chains were left out of co-occurrence clustering, as were four to six repertoires with anomalous nucleotide sharing. Held by TCRdb, this immuneACCESS table contains in-frame sequences only and omits some clones. Under half of the omission traces to an unresolved V gene where checked; the cause of the rest is unknown. The V and J calls and clone size come from that table; D and trimming were worked out from the DNA. The sample's clone listing holds around 36,000 clones. The ten largest clonotypes hold 3% to 4% of the sample.

Overall results and qualifications from the work: In a later analysis, 15,000 to 20,000 TCR beta sequences were associated with specific HLA alleles at a false discovery rate of 0.05. In a later analysis, HLA-associated TCR beta chains were found to be more clonally expanded and to have lower generation probabilities than equally common non-associated chains. Roughly uniform sequencing depth across donors was assumed in presence/absence analyses, although this assumption may not hold. Linkage disequilibrium might explain the correlated functional status among segregating V segments, but an unknown experimental factor could not be excluded. In this cohort, only TCR beta chains were sequenced, and detectable features were limited by the absence of alpha or paired-chain data. V-gene and J-gene trimming of TCR beta chains was associated with a missense DCLRE1C variant in a later genetic analysis, and the association was replicated in an independent cohort. HLA typing was unavailable for some donors at each locus, so association tests used only the typed subset. In the study, some 160 TCR beta chains were listed as associated with cytomegalovirus. A few of the identified cytomegalovirus-associated TCR beta chains were confirmed in vitro to be specific for cytomegalovirus antigens. In an earlier analysis of 587 of the donors, most TCR beta V segments appeared in productive rearrangements about 87% or about 30% of the time, broadly matching IMGT annotations. A cluster of highly shared sequence variants was judged likely to represent a technical artifact of the sequencing pipeline. A later analysis found that most CMV-associated TCR beta chains appeared HLA-restricted, with HLA associations seemingly driven largely by CMV exposure. According to the authors, the approach could potentially be generalized to other disease states and immunological phenotypes. Some IMGT-functional V segments, including TRBV6-2 and TRBV6-3, could not be told apart with the 87-base-pair reads, so those segments were excluded. Most TCR sequences were observed very rarely across donors, whereas some public TCRs were present in many individuals. When HLA alleles, especially DR and DQ, strongly co-occurred, attributing TCR associations to individual alleles was difficult. The classifier was reported to diagnose cytomegalovirus status with high specificity and sensitivity in both the original and validation cohorts. In a later analysis, TCR association rates were found to vary across HLA loci, with the most associated TCRs seen for DRB1 alleles and the fewest for HLA-C alleles. A further reported finding was that TCR beta sequences accurately predicted the HLA-A and HLA-B alleles for most subjects in the first cohort. Several of the top co-occurrence clusters appeared to be linked to parvovirus B19, influenza, CMV and Epstein-Barr virus, according to a later analysis. Immune exposure information for the cohort was limited to CMV serostatus. According to a later genetic analysis, donors in an Asian-associated ancestry cluster had fewer N-insertions in productive TCRs than the roughly 670-donor mean. The earlier analysis of 587 of the donors excluded some 15 rarely observed V segments, including chromosome 9 orphons, because counts were too low.

In regard to this clone: Its antigen has not been determined.

From the germline V gene, CDR1 is MRHNA and CDR2 is SNTAGT. The CDR3 runs 13 amino acids, cysteine and phenylalanine included. Only the CDR3 portion is preserved as DNA: 39 bases, with reading frame beginning at the first base. Cut back by 5 bases and 4 bases, the V and J ends lie 11 bases apart. The chain is made from TRBV6-4 and TRBJ1-2; the D gene assignment is ambiguous. The specimen was PBMCs. The source is a woman aged 25 to 39 in good health and CMV-seropositive. CDR3 loop: CASSPEGVYGYTF. The sequenced DNA is TGTGCCAGCAGTCCTGAAGGAGTCTATGGCTACACCTTC.